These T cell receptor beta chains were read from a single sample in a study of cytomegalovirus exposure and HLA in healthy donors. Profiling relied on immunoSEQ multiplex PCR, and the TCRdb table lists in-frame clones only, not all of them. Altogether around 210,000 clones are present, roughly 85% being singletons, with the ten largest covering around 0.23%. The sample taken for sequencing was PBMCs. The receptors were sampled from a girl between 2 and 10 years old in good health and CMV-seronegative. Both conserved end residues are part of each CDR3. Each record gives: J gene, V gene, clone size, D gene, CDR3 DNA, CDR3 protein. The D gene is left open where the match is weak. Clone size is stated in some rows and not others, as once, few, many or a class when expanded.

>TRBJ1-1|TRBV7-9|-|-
TGTGCCAGCAGCATTCTCTTGACAGGCTCACGCCAAATCTTT
CASSILLTGSRQIF
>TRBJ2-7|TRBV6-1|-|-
TGTGCCAGCAATGGAGCCTACGAGCAGTACTTC
CASNGAYEQYF
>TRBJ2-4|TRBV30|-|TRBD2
TGTGCCTGGGGACTAGCGGGGTTTCAGTACTTC
CAWGLAGFQYF
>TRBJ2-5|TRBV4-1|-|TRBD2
TGCGCCAGCAGCCAAGAGCCCCCGGGACTAGCAAAAGAGACCCAGTACTTC
CASSQEPPGLAKETQYF
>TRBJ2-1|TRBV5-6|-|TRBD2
TGTGCCAGCAGCGCCCCGGGACTAGCGGACTACAATGAGCAGTTCTTC
CASSAPGLADYNEQFF
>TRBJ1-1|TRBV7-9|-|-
TGTGCCAGCAGACTAGACACCGTAGCTTTCTTT
CASRLDTVAFF
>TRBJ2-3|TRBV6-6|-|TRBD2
TGTGCCAGCCTCCCCAGCGGGGGTTCAGATACGCAGTATTTT
CASLPSGGSDTQYF
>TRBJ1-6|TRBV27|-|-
TGTGCCAGCAGCTATTCCTACAGGGCTGATTCACCCCTCCACTTT
CASSYSYRADSPLHF
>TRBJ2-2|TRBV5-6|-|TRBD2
TGTGCCAGCAGGAAGCGGGGGACCGGGGAGCTGTTTTTT
CASRKRGTGELFF
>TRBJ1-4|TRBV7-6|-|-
TGTGCCAGCAGTTCGACAGGTCTTGAAAAACTGTTTTTT
CASSSTGLEKLFF
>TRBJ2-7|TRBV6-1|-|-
TGTGCCAGCACTTCAGACAGAGTTTCCAGCCAGCAGTACTTC
CASTSDRVSSQQYF
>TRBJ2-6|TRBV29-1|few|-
TGCAGCGTCGTTCCCGGCTCTGGGGCCAACGTCCTGACTTTC
CSVVPGSGANVLTF
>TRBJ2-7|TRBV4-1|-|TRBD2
TGCGCCAGCAGCCTGGAAGCGGGAGGGCCGGGAGAGCAGTACTTC
CASSLEAGGPGEQYF
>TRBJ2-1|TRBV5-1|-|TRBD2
TGCGCCAGCAGCTTGCGACTAGCTAATGAGCAGTTCTTC
CASSLRLANEQFF